This passage covers 3 T cell receptor beta chains from one sample sequenced in a study of shared clonotypes between healthy human individuals. Only in-frame clones appear in the TCRdb table, and some are missing; sequencing was by immunoSEQ multiplex PCR. The profile shows roughly 1,500,000 clones, approximately 98% of them singletons. The source material was naive CD4+ T cells sorted from blood. The sample's subset: CD45RA+ positively selected. All receptors derive from a man younger than 45 in good health.

The rearrangement links TRBV19 to TRBJ2-3; D call uncertain. The CDR3 is 13 residues long. Germline V gene data show CDR1 as LNHDA and CDR2 as SQIVND (reference sequence). Trimming stripped 5 bases from V and 4 bases from J, with 10 bases between. The CDR3 region has the DNA TGTGCCAGTAGTCACCTTCACGCAGATACGCAGTATTTT. Amino acid sequence: CASSHLHADTQYF.

V usage is TRBV27 and J usage is TRBJ2-1; tentatively, D is TRBD1 or TRBD2 (5 bases each). V lost 8 bases to trimming and J lost 7 bases, with 15 bases between them. Germline loops: CDR1 MNHEY, CDR2 SMNVEV (reference sequence). CDR3 length: 13 residues. For the CDR3, the DNA is TGTGCCAGCGGGGGATCGAGGGGAAATGAGCAGTTCTTC. It yields the protein CASGGSRGNEQFF.

The chain is built from TRBV7-9 and TRBJ2-1; perhaps TRBD2 as D (5 bases). There are 15 residues in the CDR3. Per the germline V gene, CDR1 is SEHNR and CDR2 is FQNEAQ (reference sequence). V gave up 8 bases and J gave up 6 bases, with 20 bases separating them. The CDR3 DNA reads TGTGCCAGCCTTCCGGGTGGAGCGGCTGGCAATGAGCAGTTCTTC. This codes for CASLPGGAAGNEQFF.